Listed here are 26 T cell receptor beta chains from one sample, sequenced in a study of CD8 T cells in ankylosing spondylitis. The study, taken as a whole, reports: Several highly homologous variants made up a TCR beta motif, and this motif appeared characteristic of ankylosing spondylitis blood.

In TCRdb, the 5' RACE reads were re-called with MiXCR into one record per CDR3 protein. The table shows 450,000 to 550,000 distinct CDR3 sequences, with about 5.2% occurring only once. No antigen has been assigned to these receptors. Sequencing was done on a sample of blood, either unsorted or a sorted T cell fraction (not recorded which). The receptors shown here come from a male donor with ankylosing spondylitis.

A few counts support this clonotype. The chain joins TRBV4-3 to TRBJ2-1; D not resolved. The CDR3 sequence is 14 residues long. The V gene lost 0 bases and the J gene lost 6 bases, with 9 bases spanning the gap. Germline V gives CDR1 LGHNA, CDR2 YSLEER. CDR3 bases: TGCGCCAGCAGCCAAGAAGGCCGCAGCAATGAGCAGTTCTTC. Translating gives CASSQEGRSNEQFF.

The V and J genes are TRBV6-2 or TRBV6-3 and TRBJ2-7, with unresolved D. Trimming removed 8 bases at V and 7 bases at J, with 12 bases between. Germline V gene lookup returns CDR1 MNHEY and CDR2 SVGEGT. The CDR3 consists of 11 residues. CDR3 DNA: TGTGCCAGCCGAACCTTGGGAGAGCAGTACTTC. This translates into CASRTLGEQYF.

This clonotype showed up many times. V is TRBV20-1 and J is TRBJ1-3; D not resolved. V shed 1 base and J shed 4 bases, with 5 bases lying between them. CDR1 is DFQATT, CDR2 SNEGSKA, per germline (reference sequence). The length of the CDR3 is 12 residues. DNA for the CDR3: TGCAGTGCTAGAGTATCCGGAAACACCATATATTTT. It specifies CSARVSGNTIYF.

In this sample, this clonotype turned up many times. The gene calls are TRBV4-3 and TRBJ1-1; a possible D gene is TRBD1 (5 bases). V was cut by 6 bases and J by 0 bases, with 8 bases left in between. Germline V CDR1 and CDR2: LGHNA, YSLEER. CDR3 length: 13 amino acids. DNA for the CDR3: TGCGCCAGCAGAAAAGGGGTGAACACTGAAGCTTTCTTT. The encoded protein is CASRKGVNTEAFF.

Many counts were recorded for this clonotype. The V and J genes are TRBV6-1 and TRBJ2-7; D might be TRBD1 (7 bases). The CDR3 has 14 amino acids. Trimming stripped 6 bases from V and 2 bases from J, with 14 bases between. Germline V gene lookup returns CDR1 MNHNS and CDR2 SASEGT. The CDR3 DNA follows: TGTGCCAGCAGGATTGTCAGGGGGGCCTACGAGCAGTACTTC. Translating gives CASRIVRGAYEQYF.

This clonotype showed up just a few times. The CDR3 is CASSLIRAGSTDTQYF. The CDR3 DNA reads as TGTGCCAGCAGCTTAATCCGAGCGGGGTCCACAGATACGCAGTATTTT. The chain joins TRBV7-9 to TRBJ2-3, with 7 bases identical to TRBD2. V lost 2 bases, J lost 2 bases, and 7 bases stayed unmatched. The CDR3 has 16 residues. Germline loops: CDR1 SEHNR, CDR2 FQNEAQ (reference sequence).

This clonotype has at least ten counts. The chain combines TRBV4-3 with TRBJ1-4; TRBD1 is a possible D gene (5 bases). This CDR3 has 12 residues. Looked up from germline, CDR1 is LGHNA and CDR2 is YSLEER. Deletions cut 3 bases from V and 12 bases from J, with 11 bases between. This chain's CDR3 is CASSHTGLELFF. The CDR3 bases are TGCGCCAGCAGCCATACAGGTTTAGAACTGTTTTTT.

Many counts were recorded for this clonotype. The chain combines TRBV7-9 with TRBJ1-3; D uncertain. Trimming pared 5 bases from V and 0 bases from J, leaving 11 bases between. There are 15 residues in the CDR3. Germline V CDR1 and CDR2: SEHNR, FQNEAQ (reference sequence). The CDR3 DNA sequence: TGTGCCAGCAGCGTGGACGGAGGCTCTGGAAACACCATATATTTT. It translates to CASSVDGGSGNTIYF.

This clonotype has ten or more counts. The chain carries TRBV12-3 or TRBV12-4 and TRBJ2-3; weak D call: TRBD1 (6 bases). The ends were cut back, 6 bases at V and 3 bases at J, with 13 bases in the middle. There are 14 residues in the CDR3. CDR3 region: CASRQGLGTDTQYF. CDR3 bases: TGTGCCAGCAGACAGGGTCTAGGGACAGATACGCAGTATTTT.

A few counts support this clonotype. This chain links TRBV7-2 with TRBJ1-4, with 8 bases fitting TRBD1. The CDR3 is 14 amino acids. Trimming took 3 bases from V and 7 from J; bases not matched to a gene: 4. The V gene's germline CDR1 is SGHTA and CDR2 FQGNSA. As DNA, the CDR3 is TGTGCCAGCAGCTTTACAGGGGGTGCTGAAAAACTGTTTTTT. Translated, it gives CASSFTGGAEKLFF. Using reference TRBV7-2 and TRBJ1-4 for the parts outside the CDR3, the full variable domain is GAGVSQSPSNKVTEKGKDVELRCDPISGHTALYWYRQSLGQGLEFLIYFQGNSAPDKSGLPSDRFSAERTGGSVSTLTIQRTQQEDSAVYLCASSFTGGAEKLFFGSGTQLSVL.

This clonotype was observed at least ten times. The chain links TRBV5-1 to TRBJ2-1; perhaps TRBD1 as D (5 bases). The CDR3 totals 13 residues. V lost 4 bases to trimming and J lost 5 bases, with 10 bases between them. CDR1 and CDR2 (germline): SGHRS, YFSETQ. CDR3 loop: CASSTRQNNEQFF. The DNA of the CDR3 is TGCGCCAGCAGCACCCGACAGAACAATGAGCAGTTCTTC.

This clonotype was recorded many times. The chain carries TRBV12-5 and TRBJ2-2; the D is unclear. This CDR3 contains 13 residues. Deletions cut 5 bases from V and 3 bases from J, with 7 bases between. CDR1 and CDR2 from the germline V gene are LGHNT and FRNRAP. The CDR3 sequence is CASGTRDTGELFF. The CDR3, as DNA: TGTGCTAGTGGTACAAGAGACACCGGGGAGCTGTTTTTT.

The chain carries TRBV12-3 or TRBV12-4 and TRBJ2-6, with D possibly TRBD1 on 5 matching bases. V was shortened by 0 bases and J by 0 bases, with 9 bases between the two germline ends. The CDR3 totals 17 residues. CDR3 coding DNA: TGTGCCAGCAGTTTAGCCGGACACATCTCTGGGGCCAACGTCCTGACTTTC. It specifies CASSLAGHISGANVLTF.

The chain recombines TRBV4-1 with TRBJ2-2; 11 positions agree with TRBD1. The V segment lost 5 bases and the J segment 4 bases; nucleotides outside the gene matches: 9. CDR3 length: 17 residues. Germline loops: CDR1 MGHRA, CDR2 YSYEKL. The CDR3 sequence is CASSGGMGTGGTGELFF. The CDR3 DNA reads as TGCGCCAGCAGCGGGGGAATGGGGACAGGGGGCACCGGGGAGCTGTTTTTT.

This clonotype was counted ten times or more. The V call is TRBV10-3, the J call TRBJ2-3, with 7 bases matching TRBD2. The CDR3 runs 15 residues. V dropped 1 base and J dropped 2; count of bases not matched to a gene: 3. Germline loops: CDR1 ENHRY, CDR2 SYGVKD. Written as DNA, the CDR3 is TGTGCCATCAGTGAGTGGCGGGGGATCACAGATACGCAGTATTTT. Its translation: CAISEWRGITDTQYF.

Notes on this clonotype: This may be a read error: a much more frequent sequence differs by one nucleotide. V gene TRBV11-3 combines with J gene TRBJ2-5; TRBD1 matches 8 bases. Germline CDR1 and CDR2: SGHNT and YENEEA. The CDR3 is 15 amino acids. Trimming cost V 1 base and J 4 bases; bases outside gene matches: 5. The CDR3 sequence is CASSLGQGTRETQYF. The CDR3 DNA follows: TGTGCCAGCAGCTTAGGACAGGGGACCCGAGAGACCCAGTACTTC.

Comments on this clonotype: Just one base apart from a much larger clone, this may be a read error. This chain links TRBV20-1 with TRBJ1-2; D might be TRBD1 (5 bases). This CDR3 region has 14 residues. Germline lookup yields CDR1 DFQATT and CDR2 SNEGSKA (reference sequence). In DNA form, the CDR3 reads TGCAGTGCTCCAAGAAACGGGGGGGGAGATGGCAACACCTTC. It yields the protein CSAPRNGGGDGNTF.

There are many counts of this clonotype. The V call is TRBV6-1, the J call TRBJ2-7, with 8 bases fitting TRBD1. J was trimmed by 3 bases and V by 6 bases; bases with no gene match: 13. Per the germline V gene, CDR1 is MNHNS and CDR2 is SASEGT. The CDR3 runs to 16 residues. This CDR3 reads CASSNTFRTGSYEQYF. The CDR3 nucleotides read TGTGCCAGCAGCAACACTTTTAGGACAGGGAGCTACGAGCAGTACTTC.

A remark on this clonotype: A much larger clone differs from this one at a single base, so this may be a read error. This chain links TRBV12-3 or TRBV12-4 with TRBJ1-5; D remains unclear. The CDR3 is 13 amino acids. CDR3 DNA sequence: TGTCCCAGCAGTTTCGAAGGAAATCAGCCCCAGCATTTT. Amino acids: CPSSFEGNQPQHF.

This clonotype has ten or more counts. V and J are TRBV15 and TRBJ2-7; possibly TRBD1 or TRBD2 for D (5 bases each). Germline V gives CDR1 LNHNV, CDR2 YYDKDF (reference sequence). The CDR3 sequence is 14 residues long. Trimming took 1 base from V and 2 from J, leaving 9 bases between them. CDR3 region: CATSRVGEPYEQYF. DNA for the CDR3: TGTGCCACCAGCAGAGTGGGGGAACCCTACGAGCAGTACTTC.

The sample holds many counts of this clonotype. This chain links TRBV2 with TRBJ2-7; D unresolved. This CDR3 is 10 amino acids long. Germline CDR1 SNHLY, CDR2 FYNNEI. The ends were cut back, 6 bases at V and 3 bases at J, with 3 bases in the middle. The CDR3 reads CASSDYEQYF. CDR3 bases: TGTGCCAGCAGCGACTACGAGCAGTACTTC.

This clonotype was observed many times. The chain carries TRBV25-1 and TRBJ1-5; D may be TRBD1 (6 bases). CDR1 is MGHDK and CDR2 is SYGVNS in the germline V gene. The V end was cut by 6 bases, the J end by 5 bases, with 11 bases between. The CDR3 runs to 13 residues. CDR3 region: CASRQGKDQPQHF. CDR3 DNA sequence: TGTGCCAGCAGGCAGGGGAAGGATCAGCCCCAGCATTTT.

This clonotype has at least ten counts. The rearrangement links TRBV20-1 to TRBJ1-6; D might be TRBD1 (6 bases). This CDR3 contains 16 residues. V was clipped by 0 bases and J by 5 bases, with 14 bases between them. In germline, CDR1 is DFQATT, CDR2 SNEGSKA (reference sequence). For the CDR3, the DNA is TGCAGTGCTAGAGAATATCGGACAGTCAATAATTCACCCCTCCACTTT. It encodes CSAREYRTVNNSPLHF.

This clonotype occurred many times. The V call is TRBV5-1, the J call TRBJ2-3, with 7 positions matching TRBD1. Losses at the gene ends were 0 bases for V and 6 bases for J; bases not matched to a gene: 4. This CDR3 is built from 14 residues. Germline CDR1 reads SGHRS; CDR2 reads YFSETQ. CDR3 in amino acids: CASSLAGTVDTQYF. DNA of the CDR3: TGCGCCAGCAGCTTGGCGGGGACAGTTGATACGCAGTATTTT.

The chain uses TRBV7-2 and TRBJ2-1; either TRBD1 or TRBD2 may supply D (5 bases each). CDR1 is SGHTA and CDR2 is FQGNSA in the germline V gene. The length of the CDR3 is 15 residues. V gave up 5 bases and J gave up 7 bases, with 18 bases separating them. Here the CDR3 reads CASSPRVGALNEQFF. Written as DNA, the CDR3 is TGTGCCAGCAGCCCCCGGGTCGGGGCTTTAAATGAGCAGTTCTTC.

Ten or more counts support this clonotype. The chain uses TRBV27 and TRBJ2-1; 12 nucleotides line up with TRBD2. Losses at the gene ends were 5 bases for V and 7 bases for J; bases not matched to a gene: 15. The germline gives CDR1 MNHEY, CDR2 SMNVEV (reference sequence). The CDR3 covers 18 residues. CDR3 bases: TGTGCCAGCAGTCCACGGGGTACGGGCCTAGCGGGAGGGAATGAGCAGTTCTTC. Translating gives CASSPRGTGLAGGNEQFF.